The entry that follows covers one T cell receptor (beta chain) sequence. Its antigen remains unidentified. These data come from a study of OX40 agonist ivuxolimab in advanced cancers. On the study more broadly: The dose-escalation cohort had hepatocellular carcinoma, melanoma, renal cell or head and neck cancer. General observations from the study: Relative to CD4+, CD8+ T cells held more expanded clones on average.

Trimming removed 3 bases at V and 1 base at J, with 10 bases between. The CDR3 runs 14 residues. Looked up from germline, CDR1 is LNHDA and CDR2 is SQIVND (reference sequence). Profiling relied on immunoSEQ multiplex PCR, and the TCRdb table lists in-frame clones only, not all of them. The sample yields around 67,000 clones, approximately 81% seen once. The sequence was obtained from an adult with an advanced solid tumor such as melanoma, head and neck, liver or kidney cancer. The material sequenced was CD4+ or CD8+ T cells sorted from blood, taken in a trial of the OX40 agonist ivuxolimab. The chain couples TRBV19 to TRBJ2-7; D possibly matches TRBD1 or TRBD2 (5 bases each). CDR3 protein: CASSIRDESYEQYF. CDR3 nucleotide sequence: TGTGCCAGTAGTATTAGGGACGAATCCTACGAGCAGTACTTC.